The 30 T cell receptor beta chains reported below all come from one sample, sequenced in a study of blood T cells in healthy people across ages. The use of a sample-barcoded 5' primer and a J-beta primer mix characterized a second PCR of about 7 to 12 cycles. TCRdb fed the 5' RACE reads into MiXCR, producing one record per CDR3 protein. This table holds some 940,000 distinct CDR3 sequences, 25% to 35% found once. These same data were also listed under a study on T cells of mothers and their children.

Sequencing was done on a sample of blood. The receptors shown here come from a middle-aged woman in good health.

There are many counts of this clonotype. The chain couples TRBV29-1 to TRBJ1-2; 7 positions match TRBD1. CDR3 size: 13 residues. Per germline, CDR1 SQVTM and CDR2 ANQGSEA. V gave up 5 bases and J gave up 4 bases; unmatched junction bases: 7. In DNA form, the CDR3 reads TGCAGCGTTTTGCGACAGGGCGGCTATGGCTACACCTTC. This translates into CSVLRQGGYGYTF.

This clonotype was seen more than once but under ten times. The rearrangement uses TRBV20-1 and TRBJ2-1; D is ambiguous. Germline V gene data show CDR1 as DFQATT and CDR2 as SNEGSKA (reference sequence). The CDR3 contains 13 residues. The V and J ends lost 5 bases and 2 bases respectively, with 10 bases between them. CDR3 bases: TGCAGTGCTTCTCCCTCGGCCTACAATGAGCAGTTCTTC. Protein sequence: CSASPSAYNEQFF.

V usage is TRBV12-3 or TRBV12-4 and J usage is TRBJ2-7; 9 nucleotides match TRBD2. This CDR3 region has 16 residues. J lost 2 bases, V lost 3 bases, and 8 bases had no gene match. In DNA form, the CDR3 reads TGTGCCAGCAGTTTTACGATCGGCGGGGGGGCCTACGAGCAGTACTTC. Amino acid sequence: CASSFTIGGGAYEQYF.

The rearrangement links TRBV18 to TRBJ1-1; 7 nucleotides align to TRBD1. Trimming cost V 0 bases and J 5 bases; bases outside gene matches: 9. CDR1 KGHSH and CDR2 LQKENI come from the germline V gene. The CDR3 extends over 16 amino acids. The CDR3 is CASSPPSRGYGTEAFF. In nucleotides, the CDR3 is TGTGCCAGCTCACCACCGAGCAGGGGGTATGGGACTGAAGCTTTCTTT.

This clonotype was seen a few times. The rearrangement uses TRBV7-9 and TRBJ2-3; 7 bases are shared with TRBD1. Germline V gene data show CDR1 as SEHNR and CDR2 as FQNEAQ (reference sequence). The CDR3 totals 15 residues. V gave up 5 bases and J gave up 9 bases; unmatched junction bases: 14. The CDR3 loop is CASSPQQGPLETQYF. The CDR3 DNA reads as TGTGCCAGCAGCCCCCAACAGGGGCCATTGGAGACGCAGTATTTT.

V usage is TRBV21-1 and J usage is TRBJ2-4. TRBV21-1 is a documented pseudogene. The CDR3 consists of 15 residues. CDR3 in DNA: TGTGCCCGCAGCTCTCAAGACCAGTCCAAAAACATTCAGTACTTC. Its protein product is CARSSQDQSKNIQYF.

This rearrangement joins TRBV6-5 to TRBJ1-1; no firm D call. Trimming shortened V by 10 bases and J by 1 base, and 13 bases separated the two germline ends. Germline values: CDR1 MNHEY, CDR2 SVGAGI. CDR3 length: 13 amino acids. The CDR3 nucleotides are TGTGCCATTCGTGGACCGAGGAACACTGAAGCTTTCTTT. Translating gives CAIRGPRNTEAFF.

This clonotype was seen only a few times. The chain uses TRBV14 and TRBJ1-2, with D maybe TRBD1 (5 bases). The V end was cut by 4 bases, the J end by 9 bases, with 12 bases between. Looked up from germline, CDR1 is SGHDN and CDR2 is FVKESK. The CDR3 consists of 12 residues. CDR3 in amino acids: CASSRSRASYTF. The CDR3 region has the DNA TGTGCCAGCAGCCGATCCAGGGCGAGCTACACCTTC.

J is TRBJ2-1 and V is TRBV7-2; the D is unclear. CDR1 is SGHTA, CDR2 FQGNSA, per germline. This CDR3 is built from 13 residues. With 1 base removed from V and 9 bases from J, the gap between germline ends came to 10 bases. The chain's CDR3 is CASSLDRSFEQFF. In DNA, the CDR3 is TGTGCCAGCAGCTTAGACCGAAGTTTTGAGCAGTTCTTC.

In this sample, this clonotype turned up a few times. The rearrangement uses TRBV7-8 and TRBJ2-1; 12 nucleotides agree with TRBD2. The CDR3 runs 19 residues. The V and J ends lost 0 bases and 2 bases, in that order; junction bases with no gene match: 8. CDR1 is SGHVS, CDR2 FQNEAQ, per germline. The CDR3 sequence is CASSLALAGGPQTYNEQFF. Here the CDR3 DNA reads TGTGCCAGCAGCTTAGCCCTAGCGGGGGGGCCCCAGACCTACAATGAGCAGTTCTTC. Full variable domain (rest looked up from reference TRBV7-8 and TRBJ2-1): GAGVSQSPRYKVAKRGQDVALRCDPISGHVSLFWYQQALGQGPEFLTYFQNEAQLDKSGLPSDRFFAERPEGSVSTLKIQRTQQEDSAVYLCASSLALAGGPQTYNEQFFGPGTRLTVL.

This chain links TRBV27 with TRBJ2-1, with 10 bases aligning to TRBD2. Germline trimming cut 5 bases from V and 5 bases from J; bases unmatched to any gene: 12. Germline-derived CDR1 and CDR2 are MNHEY and SMNVEV (reference sequence). The CDR3 spans 17 residues. The CDR3 spells CASSDSSGTSVNNEQFF. The CDR3 coding sequence is TGTGCCAGCAGTGATTCCTCCGGGACTAGCGTGAACAATGAGCAGTTCTTC.

This clonotype was picked up a small number of times. The chain recombines TRBV9 with TRBJ2-7; D possibly matches TRBD1 or TRBD2 (6 bases each). The CDR3 runs to 14 residues. The V and J ends lost 0 bases and 5 bases respectively, with 12 bases between them. Per the germline V gene, CDR1 is SGDLS and CDR2 is YYNGEE. CDR3 sequence: CASSVAGGLNEQYF. CDR3 nucleotides: TGTGCCAGCAGCGTAGCTGGGGGGCTCAACGAGCAGTACTTC.

Details on this clonotype: The CDR3 does not close with the conserved phenylalanine or tryptophan, likely indicating a read error. The chain employs TRBV25-1 and TRBJ2-7; D tentatively reads TRBD1 or TRBD2 (5 bases each). Deletions cut 6 bases from V and 2 bases from J, with 11 bases between. Germline V lookup: CDR1 MGHDK, CDR2 SYGVNS. This CDR3 comprises 13 residues. CDR3 residues: CASSPGTAYEQYY. The DNA of the CDR3 is TGTGCCAGCAGCCCCGGGACGGCCTACGAGCAGTACTAC.

Details on this clonotype: A read error may produce the germline difference seen at one junction end. This chain links TRBV4-2 with TRBJ2-1, with TRBD2 matching 11 bases. Germline V gene data show CDR1 as LGHNA and CDR2 as YNFKEQ. CDR3 length: 16 residues. The CDR3 bases are TGTGCCAGCTGCCAAGATCTAGCGGGGGGCCACAATGAGCAGTTCTTC. Amino acid sequence: CASCQDLAGGHNEQFF.

This clonotype came up many times. The genes are TRBV7-3 and TRBJ2-5, with D tentatively TRBD2 (6 bases). V lost 2 bases, J lost 0 bases, and 10 bases lay in between. The CDR3 is 15 amino acids. Germline values: CDR1 SGHTA, CDR2 FQGTGA. This CDR3 reads CASSLGGGYQETQYF. The CDR3 region has the DNA TGTGCCAGCAGCTTAGGTGGGGGGTACCAAGAGACCCAGTACTTC.

This clonotype was counted only a few times. The chain has TRBV7-2 and TRBJ1-2; D possibly corresponds to TRBD1 (6 bases). Germline V gives CDR1 SGHTA, CDR2 FQGNSA. Between the trimmed V and J ends, which lost 1 base and 4 bases, there was a span of 13 bases. The CDR3 runs 15 residues. In DNA form, the CDR3 reads TGTGCCAGCAGCTTAGGGGGGCAGGTGTCCTATGGCTACACCTTC. It translates to CASSLGGQVSYGYTF.

This clonotype showed up just a few times. The rearrangement uses TRBV18 and TRBJ2-3; 11 bases fit TRBD2. Trimming at V came to 4 bases and at J to 4 bases, leaving 7 bases not matched to a gene. The germline CDR1 and CDR2 sequences are KGHSH and LQKENI. CDR3 length equals 16 residues. The CDR3: CASSRTRTSGPDTQYF. Written as DNA, the CDR3 is TGTGCCAGCTCACGCACGAGGACTAGCGGGCCAGATACGCAGTATTTT.

The chain couples TRBV20-1 to TRBJ2-5; D call uncertain. The DNA end is more similar to TRBJ2-7, so the J call may be wrong. Per germline, CDR1 DFQATT and CDR2 SNEGSKA (reference sequence). The CDR3 is 13 residues long. CDR3 region: CSVSATVGHEQYF. The CDR3 region has the DNA TGCAGTGTTTCGGCGACGGTGGGCCACGAGCAGTACTTC.

The gene calls are TRBV25-1 and TRBJ2-1; D gene uncertain. V shed 6 bases and J shed 7 bases, with 10 bases lying between them. CDR3 length: 12 amino acids. In germline, CDR1 is MGHDK, CDR2 SYGVNS. The CDR3 region is CASSVIRNEQFF. CDR3 in DNA: TGTGCCAGCAGCGTAATCCGTAATGAGCAGTTCTTC.

In its sample, this clonotype was seen many times. This chain joins TRBV4-1 and TRBJ2-3; D might be TRBD2 (6 bases). The ends were cut back, 3 bases at V and 0 bases at J, with 10 bases in the middle. The V gene's germline CDR1 is MGHRA and CDR2 YSYEKL. There are 15 residues in the CDR3. The CDR3 DNA is TGCGCCAGCAGCCAGATGAGCGGGAGCACAGATACGCAGTATTTT. Its protein is CASSQMSGSTDTQYF.

V gene TRBV5-1 combines with J gene TRBJ1-4; no reliable D call. Trimming removed 0 bases from V and 8 bases from J, with 11 bases in between. The CDR3 sequence is 14 residues long. Germline V gives CDR1 SGHRS, CDR2 YFSETQ. Here the CDR3 reads CASSLEATGEKLFF. CDR3 nucleotide sequence: TGCGCCAGCAGCTTGGAGGCGACGGGCGAAAAACTGTTTTTT.

This clonotype was seen many times. This chain uses TRBV7-2 with TRBJ2-5; TRBD2 agrees at 13 bases. Losses at the gene ends were 5 bases for V and 5 bases for J; bases not matched to a gene: 5. CDR3 length equals 15 residues. The germline V gene has CDR1 SGHTA and CDR2 FQGNSA. CDR3 region: CASSPQLAGGETQYF. The CDR3 DNA follows: TGTGCCAGCAGCCCACAACTAGCGGGGGGGGAGACCCAGTACTTC.

A remark on this clonotype: With a much larger clone just one base away, this may be a read error. This rearrangement joins TRBV20-1 to TRBJ2-5; tentative D call: TRBD1 (6 bases). Trimming stripped 7 bases from V and 2 bases from J, with 17 bases between. The CDR3 spans 14 residues. From germline, CDR1 is DFQATT and CDR2 SNEGSKA (reference sequence). This CDR3 reads CSVNRGRGQETQYF. Written as DNA, the CDR3 is TGCAGTGTAAACCGGGGCAGGGGACAAGAGACCCAGTACTTC.

This clonotype has a handful of counts. The chain is built from TRBV7-3 and TRBJ1-1, with D perhaps TRBD1 (5 bases). Per the germline V gene, CDR1 is SGHTA and CDR2 is FQGTGA. This CDR3 has 14 amino acids. Trimming shortened V by 4 bases and J by 2 bases, and 11 bases separated the two germline ends. CDR3 DNA: TGTGCCAGCAGCTCCGGGGCCCGCAACACTGAAGCTTTCTTT. It specifies CASSSGARNTEAFF.

This clonotype has ten or more counts. The chain uses TRBV12-3 or TRBV12-4 and TRBJ2-7, with a weak D call TRBD1 (6 bases). The CDR3 runs to 14 residues. Trimming cost V 2 bases and J 5 bases, with 13 bases left between them. The CDR3 sequence: CASSLSVGANEQYF. CDR3 DNA: TGTGCCAGCAGTTTATCCGTGGGGGCAAACGAGCAGTACTTC.

In this sample, this clonotype turned up a few times. The chain couples TRBV12-3 or TRBV12-4 to TRBJ2-3; the match to TRBD1 covers 7 bases. CDR3 length equals 15 residues. V shed 6 bases, J shed 10 bases, and the junction held 16 bases outside the gene matches. The CDR3 is CASRGGQPQTVSQYF. The DNA of the CDR3 is TGTGCCAGCAGAGGGGGACAGCCACAAACAGTATCGCAGTATTTT.

The genes are TRBV7-2 and TRBJ2-7; D assignment may be TRBD1 or TRBD2 (5 bases each). Trimming pared 5 bases from V and 0 bases from J, leaving 17 bases between. Per the germline V gene, CDR1 is SGHTA and CDR2 is FQGNSA. The length of the CDR3 is 16 residues. The DNA for the CDR3 is TGTGCCAGCAGCCCCCAGAAGTGGGGGTCCTCCTACGAGCAGTACTTC. Protein: CASSPQKWGSSYEQYF.

Many counts were recorded for this clonotype. The chain employs TRBV5-1 and TRBJ2-1; D is perhaps TRBD1 or TRBD2 (5 bases each). Trimming cost V 0 bases and J 0 bases, with 7 bases left between them. The CDR3 has 15 residues. Looked up from germline, CDR1 is SGHRS and CDR2 is YFSETQ. CDR3 amino acids: CASSLEGSSYNEQFF. The CDR3 nucleotides read TGCGCCAGCAGCTTGGAGGGGAGCTCCTACAATGAGCAGTTCTTC.

This clonotype has at least ten counts. V usage is TRBV7-9 and J usage is TRBJ2-7; a weak D match, TRBD1 (5 bases). Germline values: CDR1 SEHNR, CDR2 FQNEAQ (reference sequence). V was cut by 5 bases and J by 3 bases, with 17 bases left in between. This CDR3 comprises 15 residues. Here the CDR3 reads CASSPEPGLGYEQYF. The CDR3 nucleotides are TGTGCCAGCAGCCCCGAACCAGGGTTGGGCTACGAGCAGTACTTC.

The table lists this clonotype with many counts. CDR3 nucleotide sequence: TGCAGTGCTAGAGATCTGAGTACAGGCTATGGCTACACCTTC. Translated: CSARDLSTGYGYTF. The chain links TRBV20-1 to TRBJ1-2; D perhaps matches TRBD1 (5 bases). CDR1 is DFQATT and CDR2 is SNEGSKA in the germline V gene (reference sequence). The CDR3 spans 14 residues. Trimming shortened V by 0 bases and J by 4 bases, and 12 bases separated the two germline ends.